Shown below are 2 T cell receptor beta chains from a single sample sequenced in a study of blood T cells in healthy people across ages. Using a J-beta primer mix together with a sample-barcoded 5' primer, a second PCR was run for about 6 to 11 cycles. Using its own MiXCR run on the 5' RACE reads, TCRdb lists one record per CDR3 protein. The sample has roughly 800,000 distinct CDR3 sequences; nearly 60% are singletons. Input material: blood. All receptors derive from a man aged 25-45 years in good health.

The rearrangement links TRBV18 to TRBJ2-6; D gene uncertain. V lost 6 bases to trimming and J lost 4 bases, with 10 bases between them. The CDR3 loop spans 14 amino acids. Germline V gene lookup returns CDR1 KGHSH and CDR2 LQKENI. The CDR3 DNA reads as TGTGCCAGCTCGCCATCTACAGGGGCCAACGTCCTGACTTTC. It yields the protein CASSPSTGANVLTF.

This clonotype was found many times. This chain links TRBV10-2 with TRBJ2-3, with D uncertain. This CDR3 region has 15 residues. CDR1 and CDR2 from the germline V gene are WSHSY and SAAADI. V gave up 10 bases and J gave up 2 bases, with 19 bases separating them. In nucleotides, the CDR3 is TGCGCCACATCCTTTTCGGGCGAGATCACAGATACGCAGTATTTT. It is translated as CATSFSGEITDTQYF.